This T cell receptor (beta chain) was sequenced in a study of OX40 agonist ivuxolimab in advanced cancers. For the study at large: Of mixed ages from about 23 to 79 and averaging approximately 60 years, the group was about 86% male.

The study, taken as a whole, reports: The study observed clonal expansion of CD4+ and CD8+ blood T cells by week 6 at 0.1 to 3.0 mg/kg.

The V gene's germline CDR1 is SNHLY and CDR2 FYNNEI. The CDR3 totals 15 residues. Sequenced by immunoSEQ multiplex PCR; TCRdb stores in-frame clones only, minus some. Here the sample spans 70,000 to 90,000 clones, about 80% being singletons. Regarding this clone: Its cognate antigen is unknown.

The sequences come from CD4+ or CD8+ T cells sorted from blood, collected in a trial of the OX40 agonist ivuxolimab. The sequence came from an adult with an advanced solid tumor such as melanoma, head and neck, liver or kidney cancer. The chain has TRBV2 and TRBJ2-5; no clear D. The closer fit of TRBJ2-7 to the DNA end suggests the J call may be wrong. CDR3 sequence reads: CASSDGVPLSYEQYF. CDR3 nucleotides: TGTGCCAGCAGTGATGGTGTCCCTTTGTCCTACGAGCAGTACTTC.